This T cell receptor (beta chain) derives from a study of T cell changes during pregnancy in multiple sclerosis. Profiled with immunoSEQ multiplex PCR; TCRdb holds only in-frame clones, not every one. The top ten hold approximately 2.8% of the sample, which has 50,000 to 65,000 clones, 90% seen once. Germline V gene lookup returns CDR1 MRHNA and CDR2 SNTAGT. V trimming: 5 bases; J trimming: 1 base; junction bases outside the gene matches: 6. This CDR3 has 15 residues. This clone was found many times. The starting material was CD8+ T cells from peripheral blood mononuclear cells, obtained before pregnancy. The origin of this receptor is a female donor with multiple sclerosis, enrolled in a pregnancy study. J is TRBJ1-2 and V is TRBV6-4; 8 bases map to TRBD1. The CDR3 DNA reads TGTGCCAGCAGTCCGACAGGGGAAAGTAACTATGGCTACACCTTC. Translation: CASSPTGESNYGYTF.